This is a list of T cell receptor beta chains from one sample in a study of T cell repertoires in ileal Crohn's disease. Assay used: immunoSEQ multiplex PCR; TCRdb lists only in-frame clones, some missing. The sample yields 7,400 or so clones, 65% to 90% seen once. Sequencing was performed on ileal tissue. These receptors originate from an adult with Crohn's disease. CDR3s leave out the opening cysteine and the closing phenylalanine or tryptophan. Each record gives: J gene, V gene, CDR3 length, CDR3 protein.

TRBJ2-5	TRBV30	13	AWSVRRGGEETQY
TRBJ1-5	TRBV6-5	10	ASRTQNQPQH
TRBJ2-1	TRBV27	14	ASSPALSGAHNEQF
TRBJ2-5	TRBV7-3	13	ASSLSGWYQETQY
TRBJ1-5	TRBV28	12	ASSSTVWNQPQH
TRBJ2-3	TRBV19	12	ASSAILPTDTQY
TRBJ1-1	TRBV19	12	ASSIDQRNTEAF
TRBJ2-7	TRBV7-2	12	ASSLRTSSYEQY
TRBJ2-7	TRBV6-5	11	ASRPGSAYEQY
TRBJ2-3	TRBV9	14	ASSPIGGGVSDTQY
TRBJ1-4	TRBV19	12	ATNPYRDGGKLF
TRBJ1-1	TRBV28	11	ASMGAPSTEAF
TRBJ1-1	TRBV5-1	10	ASSLEGAEAF
TRBJ2-7	TRBV30	17	AWSVTGFAWDGTLYEQY
TRBJ1-4	TRBV5-3	11	ARSWRVGEKLF
TRBJ2-7	TRBV18	14	ASSPTRTSGGDEQY
TRBJ1-1	TRBV19	11	ASSLSVVTEAF
TRBJ2-2	TRBV5-4	13	ASSLGLAGSGELF
TRBJ2-3	TRBV7-8	11	ASSFQGSDTQY
TRBJ2-7	TRBV10-1	17	ASSETLTLAGKIPYEQY
TRBJ1-6	TRBV6-1	12	ASSGTGLYSPLH
TRBJ2-6	TRBV15	13	ATSRAGAGANVLT
TRBJ2-1	TRBV6-5	13	ASSLSGSAYNEQF
TRBJ2-5	TRBV28	13	ASSSGGAHQETQY
TRBJ2-7	TRBV2	11	ASSGGVGGEQY
TRBJ2-6	TRBV6-4	12	ASSDNSGANVLT
TRBJ1-3	TRBV7-2	16	ASSLVPWGDNSGNTIY
TRBJ1-6	TRBV7-7	13	ASSFPGQGSSPLH
TRBJ1-6	TRBV12-5	17	ASGGVRDRAFSYNSPLH
TRBJ1-1	TRBV28	9	ASITSRRAF
TRBJ2-3	TRBV7-6	14	ASSSIAGREADTQY
TRBJ1-6	TRBV5-1	11	ASSLGFSSPLH
TRBJ2-7	TRBV5-1	13	ASSPAGRQAYEQY
TRBJ1-1	TRBV6-1	12	ASSLDRGRTEAF
TRBJ2-1	TRBV6-5	13	ASSYAPPGNNEQF
TRBJ2-6	TRBV11-2	13	ASSLNPSGANVLT
TRBJ2-7	TRBV7-9	11	ASSLAGGYEQY
TRBJ2-7	TRBV5-1	14	ASSLRFGTEANEQY
TRBJ2-3	TRBV2	13	ASSVGGSGGDTQY
TRBJ2-2	TRBV2	12	ASRGQGIAGELF